The rows below give T cell receptor beta chains drawn from one sample of a study of OX40 agonist ivuxolimab in advanced cancers. Generated by immunoSEQ multiplex PCR, the TCRdb table keeps only in-frame clones and is missing some. The table lists about 110,000 clones, approximately 90% of them singletons. Sequenced material: CD4+ or CD8+ T cells sorted from blood, taken in a trial of the OX40 agonist ivuxolimab. All receptors derive from an adult with an advanced solid tumor such as melanoma, head and neck, liver or kidney cancer. The CDR3 runs from the conserved cysteine through the conserved F or W. D genes are given only for firm matches. A row's size may be missing; if present it is once, few, many or a size class.

j_call cdr3_length d_call v_call clone_size cdr3_nt cdr3_aa
TRBJ1-3 14 NA TRBV6-1 NA TGTGCCAGCAGTGAGACGACAGCCGGAAACACCATATATTTT CASSETTAGNTIYF
TRBJ2-7 15 TRBD1 TRBV15 NA TGTGCCACCAGCATGGAAGGACAGGGGAGGAGCGAGCAGTACTTC CATSMEGQGRSEQYF
TRBJ1-3 15 NA TRBV4-1 few TGCGCCAGCAGCCAAGATCCAGGGGCTGGAAACACCATATATTTT CASSQDPGAGNTIYF
TRBJ2-5 16 NA TRBV2 NA TGTGCCAGCAGTGATGGTCGGGAGTGGGGGCAAGAGACCCAGTACTTC CASSDGREWGQETQYF
TRBJ1-5 14 NA TRBV27 NA TGTGCCAGCAGTTTACGGGAGGGCGGTCAGCCCCAGCATTTT CASSLREGGQPQHF
TRBJ2-7 14 NA TRBV28 NA TGTGCCAGCAGGTCCGGGACACCTTCATACGAGCAGTACTTC CASRSGTPSYEQYF
TRBJ2-7 15 TRBD1 TRBV5-1 NA TGCGCCAGCAGCTTTCTCGGGACAGGGTCTAGCGAGCAGTACTTC CASSFLGTGSSEQYF
TRBJ2-1 12 NA TRBV7-9 few TGTGCCAGCAGCTTGGTTTACAATGAGCAGTTCTTC CASSLVYNEQFF
TRBJ2-1 15 NA TRBV7-2 NA TGTGCCAGCAGCTCGACCACGGTTCGGGGCAATGAGCAGTTCTTC CASSSTTVRGNEQFF
TRBJ2-1 14 NA TRBV7-3 NA TGTGCCAGCAGCTTTAGCGGCTTACAAGCTGAGCAGTTCTTC CASSFSGLQAEQFF
TRBJ1-5 15 NA TRBV2 NA TGTGCCAGCAGGGGCGGGGGCGCGAATCTCCCGCCCCAGCATTTT CASRGGGANLPPQHF
TRBJ2-5 14 TRBD2 TRBV4-2 NA TGTGCCAGCAGCCAATCCGGGACTAGCGAGACCCAGTACTTC CASSQSGTSETQYF
TRBJ2-7 12 NA TRBV5-6 NA TGTGCCAGCAGCGGGGACGGCTACGAGCAGTACTTC CASSGDGYEQYF
TRBJ2-2 15 NA TRBV19 NA TGTGCCGTCAGTACCGTGACAACGAACACCGGGGAGCTGTTTTTT CAVSTVTTNTGELFF
TRBJ2-7 17 NA TRBV14 NA TGTGCCAGCAGCCAAGACCCTAGGAGGGGGACCAACTACGAGCAGTACTTC CASSQDPRRGTNYEQYF
TRBJ2-7 17 NA TRBV19 NA TGTGCCAGTAGTAAAGAGACCCACATATCCCTTGGCTACGAGCAGTACTTC CASSKETHISLGYEQYF
TRBJ2-7 14 NA TRBV9 NA TGTGCCAGCAGCGTAGATGAGGGGTTCCGCGAGCAGTACTTC CASSVDEGFREQYF
TRBJ2-3 16 TRBD1 TRBV27 few TGTGCCAGCGGAGTACAGGGGGCTTGGGGCACAGATACGCAGTATTTT CASGVQGAWGTDTQYF
TRBJ2-2 16 NA TRBV10-1 once TGCGCCAGCAGTGATGGAGAATTCGCGAACACCGGGGAGCTGTTTTTT CASSDGEFANTGELFF
TRBJ1-3 15 NA TRBV6-5 NA TGTGCCAGCAGTTACTCAAGATACCTGGAAAACACCATATATTTT CASSYSRYLENTIYF
TRBJ1-2 13 NA TRBV5-1 NA TGCGCCAGCAGCAAAACTCTGGACTATGGCTACACCTTC CASSKTLDYGYTF
TRBJ1-5 14 NA TRBV2 few TGTGCCAGCAGTTGGTCAGGATCCAATCAGCCCCAGCATTTT CASSWSGSNQPQHF
TRBJ2-1 15 NA TRBV11-2 NA TGTGCCAGCAGCTTAGTACACTCAAGGGGGGGTGAGCAGTTCTTC CASSLVHSRGGEQFF
TRBJ1-5 13 TRBD1 TRBV2 NA TGTGCCAGCCTGGGGACAGACAATCAGCCCCAGCATTTT CASLGTDNQPQHF
TRBJ2-5 17 TRBD1 TRBV29-1 NA TGCAGCGTTGAAGACAGACACCGGGACAGGGGTAGTGAGACCCAGTACTTC CSVEDRHRDRGSETQYF
TRBJ1-2 16 NA TRBV21-1 NA TGTGCCAGCAGCACCCCTGGACAGGGGGACGACTATGGCTACACCTTC CASSTPGQGDDYGYTF
TRBJ1-1 15 TRBD1 TRBV5-4 NA TGTGCCAGAAGCACTCCAGGGGGTATGAACACTGAAGCTTTCTTT CARSTPGGMNTEAFF
TRBJ2-7 12 NA TRBV6-1 NA TGTGCCAGCAGGGGGACTTCCTACGAGCAGTACTTC CASRGTSYEQYF
TRBJ2-1 13 NA TRBV27 NA TGTGCCAGCAGTGTAGGCTCCTACAATGAGCAGTTCTTC CASSVGSYNEQFF
TRBJ2-1 16 TRBD2 TRBV7-3 NA TGTGCCAGCAGTACTAGCGGGAGGGCCTCGTACAATGAGCAGTTCTTC CASSTSGRASYNEQFF
TRBJ2-7 14 TRBD1 TRBV10-3 NA TGTGCCATCAGTGAGTCAGGGACAGGGCTCGAGCAGTACTTC CAISESGTGLEQYF
TRBJ2-3 14 TRBD1 TRBV5-4 NA TGTGCCAGCAGCTTGCAGGGGGGCACAGATACGCAGTATTTT CASSLQGGTDTQYF
TRBJ1-5 15 NA TRBV7-9 NA TGTGCCAGCAGCGCGAGGGGGGGGAGTAGCCAGCCCCAGCATTTT CASSARGGSSQPQHF
TRBJ1-2 13 NA TRBV27 NA TGTGCCAGCAGTCGGGGATCCAACTATGGCTACACCTTC CASSRGSNYGYTF
TRBJ2-3 14 NA TRBV1 NA TGCACCAGCGATGCAGCGGGACGTTTGAATACGCAGTATTTT CTSDAAGRLNTQYF